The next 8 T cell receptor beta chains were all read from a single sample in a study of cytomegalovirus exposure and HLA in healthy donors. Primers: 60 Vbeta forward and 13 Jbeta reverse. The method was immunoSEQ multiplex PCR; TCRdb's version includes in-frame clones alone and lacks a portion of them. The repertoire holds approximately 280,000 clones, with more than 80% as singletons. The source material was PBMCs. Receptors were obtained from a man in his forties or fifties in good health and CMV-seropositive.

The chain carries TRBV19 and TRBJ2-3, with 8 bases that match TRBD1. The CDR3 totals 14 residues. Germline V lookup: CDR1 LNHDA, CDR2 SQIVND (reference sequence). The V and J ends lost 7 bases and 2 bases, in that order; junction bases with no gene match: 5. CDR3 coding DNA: TGTGCCAGTATACAGACAGGGGACACAGATACGCAGTATTTT. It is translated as CASIQTGDTDTQYF. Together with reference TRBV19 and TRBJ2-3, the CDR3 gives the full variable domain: DGGITQSPKYLFRKEGQNVTLSCEQNLNHDAMYWYRQDPGQGLRLIYYSQIVNDFQKGDIAEGYSVSREKKESFPLTVTSAQKNPTAFYLCASIQTGDTDTQYFGPGTRLTVL.

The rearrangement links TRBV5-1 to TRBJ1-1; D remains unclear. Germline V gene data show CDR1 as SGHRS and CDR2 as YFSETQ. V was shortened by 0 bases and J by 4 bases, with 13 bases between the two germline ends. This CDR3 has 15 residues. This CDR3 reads CASSLAGSEGTEAFF. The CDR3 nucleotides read TGCGCCAGCAGCTTGGCGGGGTCAGAGGGCACTGAAGCTTTCTTT.

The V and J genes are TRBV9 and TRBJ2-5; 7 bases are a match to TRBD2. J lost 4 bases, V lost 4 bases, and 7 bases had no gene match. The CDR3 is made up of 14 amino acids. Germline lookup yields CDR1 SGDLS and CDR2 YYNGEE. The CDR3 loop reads CASSLVGGGETQYF. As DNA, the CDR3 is TGTGCCAGCAGCCTCGTGGGGGGGGGAGAGACCCAGTACTTC.

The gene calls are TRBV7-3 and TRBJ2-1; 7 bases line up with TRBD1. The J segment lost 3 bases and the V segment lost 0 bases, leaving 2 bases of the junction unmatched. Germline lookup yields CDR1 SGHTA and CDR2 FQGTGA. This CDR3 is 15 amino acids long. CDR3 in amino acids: CASSLTGTDYNEQFF. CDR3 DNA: TGTGCCAGCAGCTTAACCGGGACAGACTACAATGAGCAGTTCTTC.

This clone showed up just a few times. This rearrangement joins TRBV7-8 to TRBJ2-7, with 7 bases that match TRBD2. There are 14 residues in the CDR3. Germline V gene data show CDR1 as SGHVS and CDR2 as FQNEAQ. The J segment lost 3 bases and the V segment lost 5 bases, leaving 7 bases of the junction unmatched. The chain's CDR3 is CASSAVGGNYEQYF. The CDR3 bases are TGTGCCAGCAGCGCCGTGGGGGGGAACTACGAGCAGTACTTC.

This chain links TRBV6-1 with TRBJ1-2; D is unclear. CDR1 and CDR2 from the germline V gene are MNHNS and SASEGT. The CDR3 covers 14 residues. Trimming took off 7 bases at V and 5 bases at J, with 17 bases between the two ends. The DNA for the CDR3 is TGTGCCAGCACCCCGCCCGCAGGCGAGTATGGCTACACCTTC. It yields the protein CASTPPAGEYGYTF.

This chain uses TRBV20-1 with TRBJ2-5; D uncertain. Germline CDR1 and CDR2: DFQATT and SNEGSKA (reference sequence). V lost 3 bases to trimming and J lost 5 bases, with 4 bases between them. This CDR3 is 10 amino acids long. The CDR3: CSASGETQYF. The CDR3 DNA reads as TGCAGTGCTAGCGGGGAGACCCAGTACTTC.

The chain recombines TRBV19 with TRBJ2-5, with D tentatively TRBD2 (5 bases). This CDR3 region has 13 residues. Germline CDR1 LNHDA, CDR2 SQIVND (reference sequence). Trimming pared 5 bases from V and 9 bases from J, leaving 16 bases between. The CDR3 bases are TGTGCCAGTAGTGTGGGCCTGCCCGGGGCCCAGTACTTC. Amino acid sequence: CASSVGLPGAQYF.